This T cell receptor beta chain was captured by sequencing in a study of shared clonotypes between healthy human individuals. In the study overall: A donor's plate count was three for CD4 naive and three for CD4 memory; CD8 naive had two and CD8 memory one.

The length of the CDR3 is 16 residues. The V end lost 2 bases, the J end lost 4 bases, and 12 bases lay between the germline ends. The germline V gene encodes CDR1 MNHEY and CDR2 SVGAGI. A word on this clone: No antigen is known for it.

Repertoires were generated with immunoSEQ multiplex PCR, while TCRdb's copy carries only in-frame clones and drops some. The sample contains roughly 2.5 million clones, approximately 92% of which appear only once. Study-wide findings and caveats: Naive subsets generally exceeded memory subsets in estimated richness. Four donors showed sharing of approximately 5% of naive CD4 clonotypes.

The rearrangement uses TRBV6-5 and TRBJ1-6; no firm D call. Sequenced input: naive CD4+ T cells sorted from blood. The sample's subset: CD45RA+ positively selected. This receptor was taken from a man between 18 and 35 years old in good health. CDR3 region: CASSYGSSAYNSPLHF. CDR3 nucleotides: TGTGCCAGCAGTTACGGGTCCTCGGCTTATAATTCACCCCTCCACTTT.